The rows below give T cell receptor beta chains drawn from one sample of a study of shared clonotypes between healthy human individuals. Measured with immunoSEQ multiplex PCR; TCRdb has only the in-frame clones, and not every one. The table lists some 1,400,000 clones, roughly 96% of them singletons. Sequencing used naive CD4+ T cells sorted from blood. Receptor source: a man aged 30-40 years in good health. The CDR3 runs from the conserved cysteine through the conserved F or W. The D gene is left open where the match is weak. Part of the rows lack a size; the others show once, few, many or a class for expanded clones.

CDR3 | DNA | J | size | V | D
CASSYSGRWSDTQYF | TGTGCCAGCAGCTATAGCGGGAGATGGTCAGATACGCAGTATTTT | TRBJ2-3 | . | TRBV7-3 | TRBD2
CASSLNNNEQFF | TGTGCCAGCAGCCTTAACAACAATGAGCAGTTCTTC | TRBJ2-1 | . | TRBV11-2 | .
CASSPLDGNTIYF | TGTGCCAGCTCACCACTCGATGGAAACACCATATATTTT | TRBJ1-3 | . | TRBV18 | .
CASMGVGEQYF | TGTGCCAGCATGGGGGTCGGGGAGCAGTACTTC | TRBJ2-7 | . | TRBV6-1 | .
CASTRRERDSRADTQYF | TGTGCCAGCACCCGGCGAGAACGGGACTCCCGGGCAGATACGCAGTATTTT | TRBJ2-3 | once | TRBV7-9 | .
CASSRGSTTQETQYF | TGTGCCAGCTCCCGTGGGAGCACAACTCAAGAGACCCAGTACTTC | TRBJ2-5 | . | TRBV2 | .
CASSQSQVSGANVLTF | TGTGCCAGCAGCCAATCACAGGTCTCTGGGGCCAACGTCCTGACTTTC | TRBJ2-6 | . | TRBV16 | .
CASSLPPGQGHHEQFF | TGTGCCAGCAGCCTTCCCCCGGGACAGGGGCACCATGAGCAGTTCTTC | TRBJ2-1 | . | TRBV5-6 | TRBD1
CASAGANSNQPQHF | TGTGCCAGTGCGGGGGCTAATAGCAATCAGCCCCAGCATTTT | TRBJ1-5 | . | TRBV19 | .
CASSLTAPGSGANVLTF | TGTGCCAGCAGTTTAACTGCGCCCGGCTCTGGGGCCAACGTCCTGACTTTC | TRBJ2-6 | once | TRBV27 | .
CASSQALRLNTEAFF | TGCGCCAGCAGCCAAGCCCTCCGTTTGAACACTGAAGCTTTCTTT | TRBJ1-1 | . | TRBV4-1 | .
CASSPGGSGELFF | TGTGCCAGCAGCCCAGGGGGCTCCGGGGAGCTGTTTTTT | TRBJ2-2 | . | TRBV7-3 | TRBD1
CASSLTGVTGELFF | TGCGCCAGCAGCTTGACAGGGGTGACCGGGGAGCTGTTTTTT | TRBJ2-2 | once | TRBV5-1 | TRBD1
CASSLETGSGANVLTF | TGCGCCAGCAGCTTGGAGACAGGCTCTGGGGCCAACGTCCTGACTTTC | TRBJ2-6 | . | TRBV5-1 | .
CASRQGGYTF | TGTGCCAGCAGGCAGGGTGGCTACACCTTC | TRBJ1-2 | . | TRBV28 | .
CASQSTGSYEQYF | TGTGCCAGCCAATCGACAGGTTCCTACGAGCAGTACTTC | TRBJ2-7 | once | TRBV28 | .
CATSRDQPRASYEQYF | TGTGCCACCAGCAGAGATCAACCCCGGGCCTCCTACGAGCAGTACTTC | TRBJ2-7 | . | TRBV15 | .
CAIGTGQINQPQHF | TGTGCCATCGGAACGGGACAGATCAATCAGCCCCAGCATTTT | TRBJ1-5 | once | TRBV10-3 | TRBD1
CASSLAEAIRDTQYF | TGTGCCAGCAGCTTAGCGGAGGCCATCCGAGATACGCAGTATTTT | TRBJ2-3 | . | TRBV7-9 | .
CASSLGDRLGSEQYF | TGTGCCAGCTCTCTGGGGGACCGCCTGGGGAGTGAGCAGTACTTC | TRBJ2-7 | . | TRBV9 | .
CATSRLQGTQQPQHF | TGTGCCACCAGCAGACTACAGGGGACTCAACAGCCCCAGCATTTT | TRBJ1-5 | . | TRBV15 | TRBD1
CSVEPQVRQETQYF | TGCAGCGTTGAACCTCAAGTACGCCAAGAGACCCAGTACTTC | TRBJ2-5 | . | TRBV29-1 | .
CASSPGLAGVGKQFF | TGTGCCAGCAGTCCGGGACTAGCGGGAGTGGGTAAGCAGTTCTTC | TRBJ2-1 | . | TRBV6-5 | TRBD2
CASSRDMNQPQHF | TGTGCCAGCTCACGAGACATGAACCAGCCCCAGCATTTT | TRBJ1-5 | . | TRBV18 | .
CASSSLSQGADGYTF | TGTGCCAGCAGCTCATTGTCACAGGGCGCTGATGGCTACACCTTC | TRBJ1-2 | . | TRBV9 | .
CSVEFYEGYNEQFF | TGCAGCGTTGAATTTTATGAGGGATACAATGAGCAGTTCTTC | TRBJ2-1 | . | TRBV29-1 | .
CASRLGGQGQPQHF | TGTGCCAGCCGATTGGGGGGGCAGGGGCAGCCCCAGCATTTT | TRBJ1-5 | . | TRBV6-6 | .
CASSLVSGPGELFF | TGTGCCAGCAGCTTAGTATCAGGTCCGGGGGAGCTGTTTTTT | TRBJ2-2 | . | TRBV7-9 | .
CASLGRAMNTEAFF | TGTGCCAGCCTGGGACGAGCCATGAACACTGAAGCTTTCTTT | TRBJ1-1 | . | TRBV7-2 | .
CASSARAIWSNQPQHF | TGTGCCAGCAGCGCACGGGCAATCTGGAGCAATCAGCCCCAGCATTTT | TRBJ1-5 | once | TRBV21-1 | .
CASKPQGLYEQYF | TGTGCCAGCAAACCGCAGGGTCTCTACGAGCAGTACTTC | TRBJ2-7 | . | TRBV25-1 | .
CASSYGTGGAGEQYF | TGTGCCAGCAGTTACGGGACAGGGGGCGCGGGCGAGCAGTACTTC | TRBJ2-7 | . | TRBV6-6 | TRBD1
CASNPTGEGTNVLTF | TGTGCCAGCAACCCTACAGGGGAAGGGACCAACGTCCTGACTTTC | TRBJ2-6 | . | TRBV28 | TRBD1
CASSDWGDLEGYTF | TGTGCCAGCAGTGATTGGGGGGACTTAGAAGGCTACACCTTC | TRBJ1-2 | . | TRBV6-1 | .
CASSLLGGPDTQYF | TGTGCCAGCAGTTTATTGGGGGGTCCAGATACGCAGTATTTT | TRBJ2-3 | . | TRBV28 | .
CASSVAGDLYNEQFF | TGTGCCAGCAGCGTAGCGGGAGATCTGTACAATGAGCAGTTCTTC | TRBJ2-1 | . | TRBV11-3 | TRBD2
CASSSGTSIYEQYF | TGTGCCAGCAGTTCCGGGACTAGCATCTACGAGCAGTACTTC | TRBJ2-7 | . | TRBV7-3 | TRBD2
CASSIDRLAGRGEQYF | TGTGCCAGTAGTATAGACAGACTAGCGGGAAGAGGCGAGCAGTACTTC | TRBJ2-7 | . | TRBV19 | TRBD2
CASRRDSYEQYF | TGTGCCAGCAGACGGGACAGCTACGAGCAGTACTTC | TRBJ2-7 | . | TRBV6-5 | TRBD1
CASGQGGANVLTF | TGTGCTAGCGGGCAGGGTGGGGCCAACGTCCTGACTTTC | TRBJ2-6 | . | TRBV12-5 | .
CASRGNRSSAQYF | TGTGCCAGCAGGGGGAACAGGTCCTCAGCGCAGTATTTT | TRBJ2-3 | . | TRBV25-1 | .
CASSERLTDTGELFF | TGTGCCAGCAGTGAACGCCTAACGGATACCGGGGAGCTGTTTTTT | TRBJ2-2 | . | TRBV25-1 | .
CASSLGLRGSGNTIYF | TGTGCCAGCAGCTTAGGTCTCAGGGGTTCTGGAAACACCATATATTTT | TRBJ1-3 | . | TRBV11-2 | .
CASSVGSGGNYEQYF | TGTGCCAGCAGCGTCGGTTCAGGGGGTAACTACGAGCAGTACTTC | TRBJ2-7 | . | TRBV9 | TRBD1
CASSIPTSGLLNEQFF | TGTGCCAGTAGTATCCCTACTAGCGGACTACTGAATGAGCAGTTCTTC | TRBJ2-1 | . | TRBV19 | TRBD2
CASSAQAIEAFF | TGTGCCAGCAGCGCACAGGCCATTGAAGCTTTCTTT | TRBJ1-1 | . | TRBV6-6 | .
CASSARLGRRDSYEQYF | TGTGCCAGCTCAGCGAGGCTGGGTCGGCGGGACTCCTACGAGCAGTACTTC | TRBJ2-7 | . | TRBV18 | .